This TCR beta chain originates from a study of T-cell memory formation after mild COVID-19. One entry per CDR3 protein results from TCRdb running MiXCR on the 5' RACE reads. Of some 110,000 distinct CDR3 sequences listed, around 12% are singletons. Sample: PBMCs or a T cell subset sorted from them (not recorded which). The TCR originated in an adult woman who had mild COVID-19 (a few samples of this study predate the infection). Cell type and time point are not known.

The CDR3 DNA is TGTGCCAGCAGCGGTAGCGGGGGGCCCACCGGGGAGCTGTTTTTT. Encoded protein: CASSGSGGPTGELFF. The chain has TRBV9 and TRBJ2-2; TRBD2 aligns across 10 bases. This CDR3 is built from 15 residues. The germline V gene has CDR1 SGDLS and CDR2 YYNGEE. The V segment lost 3 bases and the J segment 4 bases; nucleotides outside the gene matches: 3.